This is a list of T cell receptor beta chains from one sample in a study of T cell responses to AZD1222 COVID-19 vaccine. Profiling relied on immunoSEQ multiplex PCR, and the TCRdb table lists in-frame clones only, not all of them. Here the sample spans 100,000 to 150,000 clones, around 89% being singletons. Sequenced material: peripheral blood, taken 28 days after the second AZD1222 dose. The origin of the receptors is an adult who received the AZD1222 COVID-19 vaccine. Both conserved end residues are part of each CDR3. D genes are given only for firm matches. Clone sizes are given selectively: once, few, many, or a class where the clone is expanded.

D gene,V gene,J gene,clone size,CDR3 DNA,CDR3 protein
.,TRBV30,TRBJ2-7,.,TGTGCCTGGACAGGGGCTAGGGAGCAGTACTTC,CAWTGAREQYF
.,TRBV4-1,TRBJ1-5,.,TGCGCCAGCAGCCAGGTAGGGAGTCAGCCCCAGCATTTT,CASSQVGSQPQHF
TRBD2,TRBV18,TRBJ2-5,.,TGTGCCAGCGTGCCGACTAGCGGGAGGACGGAGACCCAGTACTTC,CASVPTSGRTETQYF
.,TRBV30,TRBJ1-1,.,TGTGCCTGGAGGGACCCTTCCAGGGAGGGGACTGAAGCTTTCTTT,CAWRDPSREGTEAFF
.,TRBV6-2/TRBV6-3,TRBJ1-1,once,TGTGCCAGCAGATACCTACAGGGGAACACTGAAGCTTTCTTT,CASRYLQGNTEAFF
.,TRBV6-5,TRBJ1-6,.,TGTGCCAGCACCCCGAACTACTCCTATAATTCACCCCTCCACTTT,CASTPNYSYNSPLHF
.,TRBV29-1,TRBJ1-2,.,TGCAGCAGCACACAGGGTGACGGCTACACCTTC,CSSTQGDGYTF
.,TRBV4-1,TRBJ1-1,.,TGCGCCAGCAGCCAAGCACTAGGAGGGGGCACTGAAGCTTTCTTT,CASSQALGGGTEAFF
.,TRBV6-5,TRBJ1-6,.,TGTGCCACTTCGCTAGCGGGATCCTATAATTCACCCCTCCACTTT,CATSLAGSYNSPLHF
.,TRBV3-1/TRBV3-2,TRBJ1-1,once,TGTGCCAGCAGCCAAGACCCCCTGAACACTGAAGCTTTCTTT,CASSQDPLNTEAFF
TRBD2,TRBV7-3,TRBJ2-3,.,TGTGCCAGCAGCTCCGGACTAGCGGGAGGACACACAGATACGCAGTATTTT,CASSSGLAGGHTDTQYF
.,TRBV27,TRBJ2-7,.,TGTGCCAGCAGTGTACAGTGGGATTCCTACGAGCAGTACTTC,CASSVQWDSYEQYF
TRBD1,TRBV5-1,TRBJ2-3,.,TGCGCCAGCAGCGGAACAGGGGGTCACAGAACTACGCAGTATTTT,CASSGTGGHRTTQYF
.,TRBV7-2,TRBJ2-5,.,TGTGCCAGCAGCTCAGGGCCGCCGGAGACCCAGTACTTC,CASSSGPPETQYF
.,TRBV3-1/TRBV3-2,TRBJ1-2,.,TGTGCCAGCAGCCAAGGGAGCGGTTCCCCCCGTGGCTACACCTTC,CASSQGSGSPRGYTF
.,TRBV19,TRBJ1-2,.,TGTGCCAGTGCGTGGCGGGGTGGAGATGGCTACACCTTC,CASAWRGGDGYTF
.,TRBV29-1,TRBJ2-7,.,TGCAGCGTTGTGGGGCAGGCTGACTACGAGCAGTACTTC,CSVVGQADYEQYF
.,TRBV19,TRBJ1-6,.,TGTGCCAGTAGTTTAGGACAGAGTAATTCACCCCTCCACTTT,CASSLGQSNSPLHF
TRBD1,TRBV4-1,TRBJ2-3,.,TGCGCCAGCAGCCTACAGGGGGGAGATACGCAGTATTTT,CASSLQGGDTQYF
TRBD1,TRBV23-1,TRBJ1-1,.,TGCGCCAGCAGTCGAGGACAGGGCAACGCTGAAGCTTTCTTT,CASSRGQGNAEAFF
.,TRBV12-3/TRBV12-4,TRBJ1-2,.,TGTGCCAGCAGCCAGACGGGGGTGGGTGGCTACACCTTC,CASSQTGVGGYTF
.,TRBV28,TRBJ1-4,.,TGTGCCAGCAGAAAGGGCCCGGGGGATGAAAAACTGTTTTTT,CASRKGPGDEKLFF
.,TRBV5-5,TRBJ2-7,.,TGTGCCAGCAGCTTACAGGGCTACGAGCAGTACTTC,CASSLQGYEQYF
TRBD1,TRBV11-2,TRBJ2-5,.,TGTGCCAGCAGCTTACAACAGGGGTCCTGGGAGACCCAGTACTTC,CASSLQQGSWETQYF
.,TRBV6-1,TRBJ1-5,.,TGTGCCAGCAGTGAAGCGGGGGGTTGGAGCAATCAGCCCCAGCATTTT,CASSEAGGWSNQPQHF
.,TRBV30,TRBJ1-3,.,TGTGCCTGGAGTATTGGAAACACCATATATTTT,CAWSIGNTIYF
.,TRBV30,TRBJ1-1,.,TGTGCCTGGAGTGTCGGAAGGGGGAACACTGAAGCTTTCTTT,CAWSVGRGNTEAFF
.,TRBV3-1/TRBV3-2,TRBJ2-7,.,TGTGCCAGCAGCCACTCATACTACGAGCAGTACTTC,CASSHSYYEQYF
.,TRBV27,TRBJ1-1,.,TGTGCCAGCAGTTTACGGGGGGCAACGAACACTGAAGCTTTCTTT,CASSLRGATNTEAFF
TRBD1,TRBV14,TRBJ2-7,.,TGTGCCAGCCGGGACAGGAGCTCCTACGAGCAGTACTTC,CASRDRSSYEQYF
TRBD1,TRBV6-5,TRBJ1-2,once,TGTGCCAGCAGTTACGGGGGAGGGGGCGGGAGCGGCTACACCTTC,CASSYGGGGGSGYTF
TRBD2,TRBV5-1,TRBJ2-6,.,TGCGCCAGCAGCTTGTTTGGGGGGGCTGGGGCCAACGTCCTGACTTTC,CASSLFGGAGANVLTF
.,TRBV27,TRBJ2-7,.,TGTGCCAGCAGTTCGTCAGCTAACTCCTACGAGCAGTACTTC,CASSSSANSYEQYF
.,TRBV5-1,TRBJ2-5,.,TGCGCCAGCAGCTCCACTAGCTCTCTCGGGGAGACCCAGTACTTC,CASSSTSSLGETQYF
.,TRBV11-3,TRBJ2-7,.,TGTGCCAGCAGCCCGGGGACATCCTACGAGCAGTACTTC,CASSPGTSYEQYF
TRBD1,TRBV6-2/TRBV6-3,TRBJ2-7,.,TGTGCCAGCAGTCATGACAGGGGCCCCTACGAGCAGTACTTC,CASSHDRGPYEQYF
TRBD2,TRBV4-1,TRBJ2-1,.,TGCGCCCCCAGCCGACTAGCGGGGGCGGGCAATGAGCAGTTCTTC,CAPSRLAGAGNEQFF
.,TRBV6-5,TRBJ1-5,.,TGTGCCACGTGGACGGGTAGCAATCAGCCCCAGCATTTT,CATWTGSNQPQHF
.,TRBV11-3,TRBJ2-7,.,TGTGCCAGCAGCTTAGATCTCGACACTACCTACGAGCAGTACTTC,CASSLDLDTTYEQYF
TRBD1,TRBV5-4,TRBJ1-1,.,TGTGCCAGCAGCTCCCGACAGGGGGCCGGCACTGAAGCTTTCTTT,CASSSRQGAGTEAFF
.,TRBV11-3,TRBJ1-2,.,TGTGCCAGCAGCTTAGGTACAGGGAACTATGGCTACACCTTC,CASSLGTGNYGYTF
TRBD1,TRBV5-5,TRBJ2-7,once,TGTGCCAGCAGCTGGGGGACAGCCACCTACGAGCAGTACTTC,CASSWGTATYEQYF
TRBD2,TRBV2,TRBJ2-7,.,TGTGCCAGCAGTAAAACTAGCGGGAGCGGGGGTCTCTACGAGCAGTACTTC,CASSKTSGSGGLYEQYF
TRBD1,TRBV4-2,TRBJ1-5,.,TGTGCCAGCAGCCATCCGGGACAGGCCCCCAATCAGCCCCAGCATTTT,CASSHPGQAPNQPQHF
TRBD1,TRBV11-2,TRBJ1-2,.,TGTGCCAGCAGCCCCGGACAGGCGACATCGTATGGCTACACCTTC,CASSPGQATSYGYTF
.,TRBV3-1/TRBV3-2,TRBJ1-1,.,TGTGCCAGCAGCCTCCGGGGGCAAACTGAAGCTTTCTTT,CASSLRGQTEAFF
TRBD2,TRBV7-2,TRBJ2-5,.,TGTGCCAGCAGCTTCGGACTAGCGGGAGGGGAGACCCAGTACTTC,CASSFGLAGGETQYF
TRBD2,TRBV27,TRBJ2-3,.,TGTGCCAGCTCCCCGGGGGGTCCGGGGACAGATACGCAGTATTTT,CASSPGGPGTDTQYF
.,TRBV7-2,TRBJ2-3,.,TGTGCCAGCAGTCCGGGGCACACAGATACGCAGTATTTT,CASSPGHTDTQYF
.,TRBV2,TRBJ2-1,.,TGTGCCAGCAGTGGTTTCGGAAATGAGCAGTTCTTC,CASSGFGNEQFF